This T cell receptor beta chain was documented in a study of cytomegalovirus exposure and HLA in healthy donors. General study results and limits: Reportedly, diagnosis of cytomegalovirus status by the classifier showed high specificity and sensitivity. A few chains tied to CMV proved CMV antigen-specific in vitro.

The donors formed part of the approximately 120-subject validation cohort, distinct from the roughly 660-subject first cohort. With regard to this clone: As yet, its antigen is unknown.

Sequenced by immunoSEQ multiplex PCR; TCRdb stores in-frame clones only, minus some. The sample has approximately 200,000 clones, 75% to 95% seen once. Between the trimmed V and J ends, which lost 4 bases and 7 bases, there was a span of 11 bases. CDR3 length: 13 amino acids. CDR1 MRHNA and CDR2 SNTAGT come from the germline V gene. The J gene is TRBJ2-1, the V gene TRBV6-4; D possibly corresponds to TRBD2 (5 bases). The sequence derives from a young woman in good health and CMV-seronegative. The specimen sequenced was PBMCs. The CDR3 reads CASSGTERNEQFF. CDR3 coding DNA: TGTGCCAGCAGTGGAACCGAGCGGAATGAGCAGTTCTTC.